The 17 T cell receptor beta chains below all came from one sample that was sequenced in a study of control samples from healthy donors and cancer patients. Assay used: immunoSEQ multiplex PCR; TCRdb lists only in-frame clones, some missing. The top ten hold about 1.4% of the sample, which has around 55,000 clones, roughly 90% seen once. The sequenced sample consisted of PBMCs. The receptors here all came from a man between 35 and 55 years old with colorectal cancer.

The genes are TRBV19 and TRBJ2-7; TRBD1 agrees at 7 bases. Trimming removed 1 base from V and 3 bases from J; junction bases left unmatched: 15. CDR1 and CDR2 (germline): LNHDA, SQIVND (reference sequence). The CDR3 extends over 18 amino acids. CDR3 in DNA: TGTGCCAGTAGTATAGCCCGAAACCAGGGGGTTACTAACTACGAGCAGTACTTC. Amino acid sequence: CASSIARNQGVTNYEQYF.

This clone was detected a few times. V usage is TRBV28 and J usage is TRBJ2-2; D call uncertain. This CDR3 is built from 17 residues. The germline CDR1 and CDR2 sequences are MDHEN and SYDVKM. Trimming took 0 bases from V and 2 from J, leaving 13 bases between them. The DNA for the CDR3 is TGTGCCAGCAGTTTATGGGTTGCGCCAGCCAACACCGGGGAGCTGTTTTTT. It specifies CASSLWVAPANTGELFF. The full variable domain, with the rest looked up from reference TRBV28 and TRBJ2-2, is DVKVTQSSRYLVKRTGEKVFLECVQDMDHENMFWYRQDPGLGLRLIYFSYDVKMKEKGDIPEGYSVSREKKERFSLILESASTNQTSMYLCASSLWVAPANTGELFFGEGSRLTVL.

This clone was counted a single time. J is TRBJ2-1 and V is TRBV10-3; D unclear. Germline assignment: CDR1 ENHRY and CDR2 SYGVKD. V gave up 8 bases and J gave up 2 bases, with 13 bases separating them. CDR3 size: 14 residues. The CDR3 loop reads CAIGGPAAYNEQFF. CDR3 sequence (DNA): TGTGCCATCGGTGGGCCTGCAGCCTACAATGAGCAGTTCTTC.

This chain joins TRBV19 and TRBJ1-1; 8 nucleotides line up with TRBD1. This CDR3 is built from 16 residues. CDR1 and CDR2 from the germline V gene are LNHDA and SQIVND (reference sequence). Trimming removed 2 bases from V and 7 bases from J; junction bases left unmatched: 12. The CDR3: CASSIRTGQGLGEAFF. CDR3 bases: TGTGCCAGTAGTATAAGGACAGGGCAGGGGCTCGGTGAAGCTTTCTTT.

The chain employs TRBV3-1 (or the pseudogene TRBV3-2) and TRBJ1-1, with no clear D. Between the trimmed V and J ends, which lost 4 bases and 4 bases, there was a span of 13 bases. Germline CDR1 is LGHDT and CDR2 is YNNKEL (reference sequence). The CDR3 is 14 residues long. The chain's CDR3 is CASSPYSGGTEAFF. DNA for the CDR3: TGTGCCAGCAGCCCCTATTCCGGTGGCACTGAAGCTTTCTTT.

The genes are TRBV7-9 and TRBJ1-4; tentatively, D is TRBD1 (6 bases). There are 14 residues in the CDR3. Germline V gene sequence: CDR1 SEHNR, CDR2 FQNEAQ (reference sequence). With 5 bases removed from V and 4 bases from J, the gap between germline ends came to 11 bases. The CDR3 nucleotides are TGTGCCAGCAGCCTATTGGACAGTAATGAAAAACTGTTTTTT. Encoded protein: CASSLLDSNEKLFF. The full variable domain, in which reference TRBV7-9 and TRBJ1-4 provide the parts outside the CDR3, is DTGVSQNPRHKITKRGQNVTFRCDPISEHNRLYWYRQTLGQGPEFLTYFQNEAQLEKSRLLSDRFSAERPKGSFSTLEIQRTEQGDSAMYLCASSLLDSNEKLFFGSGTQLSVL.

The chain joins TRBV30 to TRBJ1-5; no firm D call. CDR3 size: 14 residues. The germline V gene encodes CDR1 GTSNPN and CDR2 SVGIG (reference sequence). Between the trimmed V and J ends, which lost 1 base and 1 base, there was a span of 8 bases. The CDR3 loop reads CAWSEGLSNQPQHF. CDR3 bases: TGTGCCTGGAGTGAAGGTCTGAGCAATCAGCCCCAGCATTTT.

The chain uses TRBV7-2 and TRBJ2-3; D is unclear. Germline CDR1 is SGHTA and CDR2 is FQGNSA. V was cut by 2 bases and J by 2 bases, with 2 bases left in between. This CDR3 region has 12 residues. CDR3 region: CASSLYTDTQYF. The DNA for the CDR3 is TGTGCCAGCAGCTTATACACAGATACGCAGTATTTT.

The V gene is TRBV4-3, the J gene TRBJ2-3; D unresolved. Trimming removed 2 bases at V and 0 bases at J, with 3 bases between. The CDR3 covers 13 residues. Germline values: CDR1 LGHNA, CDR2 YSLEER. CDR3 in amino acids: CASSQLSTDTQYF. CDR3 nucleotide sequence: TGCGCCAGCAGCCAACTGAGCACAGATACGCAGTATTTT.

This chain uses TRBV3-1 (or the pseudogene TRBV3-2) with TRBJ1-1, with 9 bases that match TRBD1. CDR3 length equals 13 residues. The V and J ends lost 4 bases and 6 bases, in that order; junction bases with no gene match: 3. Germline V gives CDR1 LGHDT, CDR2 YNNKEL (reference sequence). The CDR3 spells CASSLGQGSEAFF. CDR3 bases: TGTGCCAGCAGCCTGGGACAGGGCTCTGAAGCTTTCTTT.

J is TRBJ2-1 and V is TRBV5-8, with TRBD2 as a possible D gene (6 bases). The CDR3 runs 15 residues. V lost 0 bases and J lost 5, with 12 bases in between. Germline V gene lookup returns CDR1 SGHTS and CDR2 YDEGEE. The CDR3 here is CASSLVWRADNEQFF. In nucleotides, the CDR3 is TGTGCCAGCAGCTTGGTTTGGAGGGCGGACAATGAGCAGTTCTTC.

The chain links TRBV4-3 to TRBJ1-4; no clear D. CDR1 and CDR2 (germline): LGHNA, YSLEER. This CDR3 is built from 15 residues. V dropped 6 bases and J dropped 2 bases, with 13 bases sitting between them. DNA of the CDR3: TGCGCCAGCAGGGAGGGTTACCTTACTAATGAAAAACTGTTTTTT. Translated, it gives CASREGYLTNEKLFF.

In its sample, this clone was seen once. The chain combines TRBV24-1 with TRBJ2-7; D unresolved. The V end lost 4 bases, the J end lost 7 bases, and 13 bases lay between the germline ends. CDR1 and CDR2 (germline): KGHDR, SFDVKD. This CDR3 is built from 13 residues. This CDR3 reads CATSESPKAEQYF. In nucleotides, the CDR3 is TGTGCCACCAGTGAGTCACCAAAGGCAGAGCAGTACTTC.

The chain is built from TRBV19 and TRBJ2-5, with D perhaps matching TRBD2 (6 bases). V was shortened by 1 base and J by 5 bases, with 14 bases between the two germline ends. There are 15 residues in the CDR3. Looked up from germline, CDR1 is LNHDA and CDR2 is SQIVND (reference sequence). CDR3 amino acids: CASSIVRGPGETQYF. CDR3 coding DNA: TGTGCCAGTAGTATAGTGCGGGGACCCGGGGAGACCCAGTACTTC.

Of note for this clone: A read error may account for a junction end that differs from germline. V gene TRBV7-7 combines with J gene TRBJ2-1; TRBD2 matches at 13 bases. Germline CDR1 reads SSHAT; CDR2 reads FNYEAQ (reference sequence). The CDR3 is 18 amino acids. The CDR3 region has the DNA TGTGCTAGCAGCCCTTCGACTAGCGGGAGGCCTGCCTACAATGAGCAGTTCTTC. Amino acid sequence: CASSPSTSGRPAYNEQFF. The full variable domain, rest sourced from reference TRBV7-7 and TRBJ2-1, is GAGVSQSPRYKVTKRGQDVTLRCDPISSHATLYWYQQALGQGPEFLTYFNYEAQPDKSGLPSDRFSAERPEGSISTLTIQRTEQRDSAMYRCASSPSTSGRPAYNEQFFGPGTRLTVL.

The V and J genes are TRBV27 and TRBJ2-5, with 11 bases lining up with TRBD2. The ends lost 4 bases at V and 1 base at J; junction bases unmatched: 5. CDR1 is MNHEY and CDR2 is SMNVEV in the germline V gene (reference sequence). This CDR3 spans 16 amino acids. CDR3 region: CASSSLAGGRQETQYF. The CDR3, as DNA: TGTGCCAGCAGTTCCCTAGCGGGAGGCCGCCAAGAGACCCAGTACTTC.

V is TRBV28 and J is TRBJ1-2; weak D call: TRBD1 (6 bases). The CDR3 extends over 14 amino acids. The germline CDR1 and CDR2 sequences are MDHEN and SYDVKM. V lost 5 bases and J 2 bases, leaving 12 bases between the germline ends. CDR3 loop: CASSTQGGNYGYTF. As DNA, the CDR3 is TGTGCCAGCAGTACACAGGGAGGCAACTATGGCTACACCTTC.